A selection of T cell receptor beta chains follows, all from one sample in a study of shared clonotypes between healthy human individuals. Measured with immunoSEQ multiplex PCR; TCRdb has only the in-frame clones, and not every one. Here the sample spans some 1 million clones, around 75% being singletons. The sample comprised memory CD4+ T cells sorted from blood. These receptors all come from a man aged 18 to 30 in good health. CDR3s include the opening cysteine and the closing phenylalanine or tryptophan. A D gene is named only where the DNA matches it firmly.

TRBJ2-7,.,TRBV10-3,CAISGGTLSSYEQYF
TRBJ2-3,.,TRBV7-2,CASSPKYGDTQYF
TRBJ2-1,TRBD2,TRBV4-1,CASSQVAGGSYNEQFF
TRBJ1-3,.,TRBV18,CASSSDTGNTIYF
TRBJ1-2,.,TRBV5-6,CASSPRRDPSFF
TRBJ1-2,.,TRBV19,CASSIWGAANYGYTF
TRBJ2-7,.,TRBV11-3,CASRHRTVYEQYF
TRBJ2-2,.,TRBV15,CATSRVQGGGTGELFF
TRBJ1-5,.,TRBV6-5,CASRTGQPQHF
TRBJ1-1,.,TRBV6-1,CASSWTEAFF
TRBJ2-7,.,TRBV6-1,CASSEWSVPYEQYF
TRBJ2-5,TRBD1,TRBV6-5,CASTLGDRPQGQYF
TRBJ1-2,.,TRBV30,CAWNAQVEGYTF
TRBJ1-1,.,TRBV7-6,CASSLGQANTEAFF
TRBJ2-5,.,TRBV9,CASSVVVGQLNSLGTQYF
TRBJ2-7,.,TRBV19,CASSINGLLYEQYF